These T cell receptor beta chains were read from a single sample in a study of T cells expressing NK-cell markers. TCRdb re-called the 5' RACE reads and gives one entry per CDR3 protein, without DNA. This repertoire comprises 500,000 to 700,000 distinct CDR3 sequences; its ten largest clones make up less than 4.5%. The sequencing sample was made of blood T cells: a sorted CD56 or NKG2C T cell subset, CD4+ or CD8+ T cells, or bulk PBMC T cells (not recorded which). These receptors all come from a man aged 18 to 29 in good health. The CDR3 runs from the conserved cysteine through the conserved F or W. Fields, in order: V gene, J gene, CDR3 protein.

TRBV2,TRBJ2-2,CASKQETNTGELFF
TRBV7-2,TRBJ2-7,CASSLVPFRLGSYEQYF
TRBV7-9,TRBJ2-7,CASSSRDVGDYEQYF
TRBV12-3/TRBV12-4,TRBJ2-4,CASSLTGQGTNIQYF
TRBV19,TRBJ2-3,CASMTSGRPDTQYF
TRBV28,TRBJ1-2,CASSSWTGGAGPDTF
TRBV24-1,TRBJ1-5,CATSDPGQGVNQPQHF
TRBV6-2/TRBV6-3,TRBJ2-3,CASSRRLAGIQSLSTDTQYF
TRBV4-2,TRBJ1-5,CASSQDINRGTQPQHF
TRBV12-3/TRBV12-4,TRBJ2-1,CASSPDGGLGQFF
TRBV7-2,TRBJ2-2,CASSSYTNTGELFF